This record covers a single T cell receptor (beta chain). Sequencing used immunoSEQ multiplex PCR; TCRdb keeps in-frame clones, though not all of them. Of 80,000 to 100,000 clones listed, approximately 89% are singletons. This entry comes from a study of blood T cell repertoires in COVID-19. Between the trimmed V and J ends, which lost 6 bases and 3 bases, there was a span of 12 bases. Germline V gene sequence: CDR1 SNHLY, CDR2 FYNNEI. The CDR3 loop spans 13 amino acids. The clonotype originates from a human donor in a cohort sampled during active COVID-19. Source material: peripheral blood. The chain joins TRBV2 to TRBJ2-7, with D maybe TRBD1 (5 bases). The CDR3 sequence is CASSRDFFYEQYF. CDR3 nucleotides: TGTGCCAGCAGCAGGGATTTTTTCTACGAGCAGTACTTC.